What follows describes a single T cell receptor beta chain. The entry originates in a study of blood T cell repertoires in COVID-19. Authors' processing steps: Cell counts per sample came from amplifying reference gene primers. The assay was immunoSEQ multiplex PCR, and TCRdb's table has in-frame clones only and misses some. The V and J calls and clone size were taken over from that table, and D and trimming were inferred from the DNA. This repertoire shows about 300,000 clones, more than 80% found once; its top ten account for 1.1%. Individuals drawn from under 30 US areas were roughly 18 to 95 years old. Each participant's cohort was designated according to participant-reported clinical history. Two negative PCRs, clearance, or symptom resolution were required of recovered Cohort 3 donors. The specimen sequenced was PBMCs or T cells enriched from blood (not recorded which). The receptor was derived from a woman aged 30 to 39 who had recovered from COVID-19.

The CDR3 is CASSPRQGSWSNYGYTF. As DNA, the CDR3 is TGTGCCAGCAGTCCTAGACAGGGCTCCTGGTCTAACTATGGCTACACCTTC. The chain combines TRBV25-1 with TRBJ1-2; 7 bases are a match to TRBD1. Trimming took 5 bases from V and 0 from J; bases not matched to a gene: 12. The CDR3 runs 17 residues. Germline V gene data show CDR1 as MGHDK and CDR2 as SYGVNS.